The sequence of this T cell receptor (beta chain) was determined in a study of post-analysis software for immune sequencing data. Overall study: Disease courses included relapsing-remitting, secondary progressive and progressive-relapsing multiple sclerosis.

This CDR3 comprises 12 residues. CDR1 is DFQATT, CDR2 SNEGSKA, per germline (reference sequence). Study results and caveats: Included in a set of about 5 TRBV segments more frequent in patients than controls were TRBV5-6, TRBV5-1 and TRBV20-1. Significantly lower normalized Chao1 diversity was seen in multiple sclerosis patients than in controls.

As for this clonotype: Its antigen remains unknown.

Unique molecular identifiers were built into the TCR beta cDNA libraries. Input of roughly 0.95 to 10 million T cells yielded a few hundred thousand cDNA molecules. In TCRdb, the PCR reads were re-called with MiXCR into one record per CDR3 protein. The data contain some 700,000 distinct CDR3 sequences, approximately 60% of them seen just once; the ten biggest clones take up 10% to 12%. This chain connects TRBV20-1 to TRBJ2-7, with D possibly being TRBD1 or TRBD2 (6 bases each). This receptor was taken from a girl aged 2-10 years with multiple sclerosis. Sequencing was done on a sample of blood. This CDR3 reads CRAKRGAGEQYF. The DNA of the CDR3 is TGCAGGGCAAAGAGGGGGGCGGGTGAGCAGTACTTC.